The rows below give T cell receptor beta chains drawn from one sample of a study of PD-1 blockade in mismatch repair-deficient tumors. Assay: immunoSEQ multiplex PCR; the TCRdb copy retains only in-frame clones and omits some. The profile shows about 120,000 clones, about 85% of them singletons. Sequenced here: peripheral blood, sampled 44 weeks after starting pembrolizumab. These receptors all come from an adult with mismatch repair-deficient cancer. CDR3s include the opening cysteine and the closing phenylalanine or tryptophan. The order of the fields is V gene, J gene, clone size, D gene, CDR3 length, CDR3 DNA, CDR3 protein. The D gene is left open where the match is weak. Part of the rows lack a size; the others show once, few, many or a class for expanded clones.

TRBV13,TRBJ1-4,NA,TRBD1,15,TGTGCCAGCAGCTTAGGACAGGGGGCGCGTGAAAAACTGTTTTTT,CASSLGQGAREKLFF
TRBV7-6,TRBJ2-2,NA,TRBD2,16,TGTGCCAGCAGCACGACTAGCGGAGAAGTAGGCGGGGAGCTGTTTTTT,CASSTTSGEVGGELFF
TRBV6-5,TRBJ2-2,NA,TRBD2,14,TGTGCCAGCAGTCCGGGACTAGCGTTCGGGGAGCTGTTTTTT,CASSPGLAFGELFF
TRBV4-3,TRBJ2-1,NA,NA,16,TGCGCCAGCAGCCAAGAAAGACTGGACTCCTACAATGAGCAGTTCTTC,CASSQERLDSYNEQFF
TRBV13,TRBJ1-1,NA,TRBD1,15,TGTGCCAGCAGCTACCGACAGGGACCCAACACTGAAGCTTTCTTT,CASSYRQGPNTEAFF
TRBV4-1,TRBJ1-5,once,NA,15,TGCGCCAGCAGCCCGAGGGGGGGGAGCAATCAGCCCCAGCATTTT,CASSPRGGSNQPQHF
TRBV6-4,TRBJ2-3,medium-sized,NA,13,TGTGCCAGCAGTGAGCGGAGCACAGATACGCAGTATTTT,CASSERSTDTQYF
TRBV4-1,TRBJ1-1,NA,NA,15,TGCGCCAGCAGCCAAAGATCCGGGGCGAACACTGAAGCTTTCTTT,CASSQRSGANTEAFF
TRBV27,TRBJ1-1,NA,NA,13,TGTGCCAGCAGTTATGCAGGGGTTGGGGAAGCTTTCTTT,CASSYAGVGEAFF
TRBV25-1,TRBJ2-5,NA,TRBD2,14,TGTGCCAGCAGTGCGGCGGGGGGACCCGGGACCCAGTACTTC,CASSAAGGPGTQYF
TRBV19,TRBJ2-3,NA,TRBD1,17,TGTGCCAGTAGTATAGATCTATGGCAGGGGGCTGTAGATACGCAGTATTTT,CASSIDLWQGAVDTQYF
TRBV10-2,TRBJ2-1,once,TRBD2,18,TGCGCCAGCAGTGAGAGAGTAGCGGGAGGGTCTCCATACAATGAGCAGTTCTTC,CASSERVAGGSPYNEQFF
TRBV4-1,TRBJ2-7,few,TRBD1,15,TGCGCCAGCAGCCAAGAACGCCAGGGGGTATACGAGCAGTACTTC,CASSQERQGVYEQYF
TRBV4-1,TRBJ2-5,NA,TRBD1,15,TGCGCCAGCAGCCAAGATGGACAGGGGGCGAAGACCCAGTACTTC,CASSQDGQGAKTQYF
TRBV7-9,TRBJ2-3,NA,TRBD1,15,TGTGCCAGCAGCTTCACGGGACAGAACACAGATACGCAGTATTTT,CASSFTGQNTDTQYF
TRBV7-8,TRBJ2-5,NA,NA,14,TGTGCCAGCAGCTTCGTGCAGGGCCAAGAGACCCAGTACTTC,CASSFVQGQETQYF
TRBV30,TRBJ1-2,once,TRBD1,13,TGTGCCTGGAGGCAGACAGGGGGCGGTGGCTACACCTTC,CAWRQTGGGGYTF
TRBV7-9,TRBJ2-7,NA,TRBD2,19,TGTGCCAGCAGCTCACCAACCCTCGCAGAGCGGGAGGACTCCTACGAGCAGTACTTC,CASSSPTLAEREDSYEQYF
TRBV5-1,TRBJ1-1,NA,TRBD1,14,TGCGCCAGCAGCCGGGACAGGGGGCAGGGTGAAGCTTTCTTT,CASSRDRGQGEAFF
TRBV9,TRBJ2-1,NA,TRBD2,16,TGTGCCAGCAGTGCAAGACTAGCGGGAGACTACAATGAGCAGTTCTTC,CASSARLAGDYNEQFF
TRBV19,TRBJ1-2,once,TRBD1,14,TGTGCCAGCAACAAAGGACAGGGAGGTTATGGCTACACCTTC,CASNKGQGGYGYTF
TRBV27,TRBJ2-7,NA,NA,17,TGTGCCAGCAGTCCGATATCCCATTATGGGGCTAGTCGCGAGCAGTACTTC,CASSPISHYGASREQYF
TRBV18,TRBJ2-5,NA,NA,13,TGTGCCAGCTCACCACCGGTTCAAGAGACCCAGTACTTC,CASSPPVQETQYF
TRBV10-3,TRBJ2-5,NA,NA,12,TGTGCCATCAGTGAGGGGGGTGAGACCCAGTACTTC,CAISEGGETQYF
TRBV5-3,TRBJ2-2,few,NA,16,TGTGCCAGAAGCTGTCCGGGAACCTCGAACACCGGGGAGCTGTTTTTT,CARSCPGTSNTGELFF
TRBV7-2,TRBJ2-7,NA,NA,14,TGTGCCAGCAGCCCTCATGGGAGGTTCTACGAGCAGTACTTC,CASSPHGRFYEQYF
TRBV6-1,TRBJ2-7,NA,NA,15,TGTGCCAGCAGTGAACAGGAAAATGGGCACTACGAGCAGTACTTC,CASSEQENGHYEQYF
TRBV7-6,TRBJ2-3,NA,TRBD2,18,TGTGCCAGCAGCTCCTATACCTCAGCGGGAGGGCCGACAGATACGCAGTATTTT,CASSSYTSAGGPTDTQYF
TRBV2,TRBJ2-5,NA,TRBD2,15,TGTGCCAGCAGTGATTTGAGGGAGGGCCAAGAGACCCAGTACTTC,CASSDLREGQETQYF
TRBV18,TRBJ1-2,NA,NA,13,TGTGCCAGCTCCGACGGGTCCGACTATGGCTACACCTTC,CASSDGSDYGYTF
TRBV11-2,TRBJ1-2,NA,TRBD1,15,TGTGCCAGCAGCAGTCGGGACAGGGGCGTCTATGGCTACACCTTC,CASSSRDRGVYGYTF
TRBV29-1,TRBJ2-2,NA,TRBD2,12,TGCAGCGCCATGGGGGGGGCCGGGGAGCTGTTTTTT,CSAMGGAGELFF
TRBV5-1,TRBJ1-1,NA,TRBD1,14,TGCGCCAGCAGCTTCGGACAGGGGAACACTGAAGCTTTCTTT,CASSFGQGNTEAFF
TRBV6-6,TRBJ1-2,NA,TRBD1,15,TGTGCCAGCAGTTACCGGGACAGGGACTTCTCGGGCTACACCTTC,CASSYRDRDFSGYTF
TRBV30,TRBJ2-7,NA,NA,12,TGTGCCTGGAGTGTAAGGGGTTACGAGCAGTACTTC,CAWSVRGYEQYF
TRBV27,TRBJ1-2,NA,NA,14,TGTGCCAGCAGGGGGGTCGGGCAGGGGAATGGCTACACCTTC,CASRGVGQGNGYTF
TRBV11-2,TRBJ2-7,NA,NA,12,TGTGCCAGCAGCTTATCTAGGGACGAGCAGTACTTC,CASSLSRDEQYF
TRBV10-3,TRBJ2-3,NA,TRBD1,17,TGTGCCATCAGTGACCCGGACAGGGGGACCCTCACAGATACGCAGTATTTT,CAISDPDRGTLTDTQYF
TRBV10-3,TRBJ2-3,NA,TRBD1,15,TGTGCCATCAGGCCGGGACAGGGGATTGCAGATACGCAGTATTTT,CAIRPGQGIADTQYF
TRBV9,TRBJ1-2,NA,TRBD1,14,TGTGCCAGCAGCCCCCTAGGCACAGGGGAGGGCTACACCTTC,CASSPLGTGEGYTF
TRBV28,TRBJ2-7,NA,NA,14,TGTGCCAGCTCCAAGGCAGGGTCGGGGTACGAGCAGTACTTC,CASSKAGSGYEQYF
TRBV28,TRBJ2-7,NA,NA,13,TGTGCCACCGTCAAGGAAGGGAGGTACGAGCAGTACTTC,CATVKEGRYEQYF
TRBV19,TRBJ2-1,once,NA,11,TGTGCCAGTAGGTTCTTGGATGAGCAGTTCTTC,CASRFLDEQFF
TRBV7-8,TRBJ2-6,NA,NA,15,TGTGCCAGCAGCTTACTCCCGTCTGGGGCCAACGTCCTGACTTTC,CASSLLPSGANVLTF
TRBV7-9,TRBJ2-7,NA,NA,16,TGTGCCAGCAGCTCTACCCCGACAGAGATCTCCTACGAGCAGTACTTC,CASSSTPTEISYEQYF
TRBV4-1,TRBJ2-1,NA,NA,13,TGCGCCAGCAGCCCTCTGGGACTGAAGGAGCAGTTCTTC,CASSPLGLKEQFF
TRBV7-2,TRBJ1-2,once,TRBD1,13,TGTGCCAGCAGCTTGGACAGGGCGTCTGGCTACACCTTC,CASSLDRASGYTF
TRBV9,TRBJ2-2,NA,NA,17,TGTGCCAGCAGCCCTAGGAATACAGGGCCAAACACCGGGGAGCTGTTTTTT,CASSPRNTGPNTGELFF